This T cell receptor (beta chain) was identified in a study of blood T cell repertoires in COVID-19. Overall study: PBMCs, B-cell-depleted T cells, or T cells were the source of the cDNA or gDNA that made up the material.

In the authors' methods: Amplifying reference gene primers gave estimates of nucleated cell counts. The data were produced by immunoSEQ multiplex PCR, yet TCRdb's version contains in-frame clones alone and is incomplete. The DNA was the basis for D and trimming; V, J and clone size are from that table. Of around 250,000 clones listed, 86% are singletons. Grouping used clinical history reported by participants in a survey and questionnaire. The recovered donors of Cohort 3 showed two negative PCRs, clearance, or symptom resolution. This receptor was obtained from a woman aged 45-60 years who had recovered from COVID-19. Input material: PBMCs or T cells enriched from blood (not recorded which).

CDR3 sequence: CAWSSPGQGAGEQYF. CDR3 coding DNA: TGTGCCTGGAGCTCTCCAGGACAGGGGGCTGGCGAGCAGTACTTC. V usage is TRBV30 and J usage is TRBJ2-7; 11 bases fit TRBD1. The CDR3 loop spans 15 amino acids. V was clipped by 3 bases and J by 6 bases; unmatched bases: 10. The germline gives CDR1 GTSNPN, CDR2 SVGIG (reference sequence).